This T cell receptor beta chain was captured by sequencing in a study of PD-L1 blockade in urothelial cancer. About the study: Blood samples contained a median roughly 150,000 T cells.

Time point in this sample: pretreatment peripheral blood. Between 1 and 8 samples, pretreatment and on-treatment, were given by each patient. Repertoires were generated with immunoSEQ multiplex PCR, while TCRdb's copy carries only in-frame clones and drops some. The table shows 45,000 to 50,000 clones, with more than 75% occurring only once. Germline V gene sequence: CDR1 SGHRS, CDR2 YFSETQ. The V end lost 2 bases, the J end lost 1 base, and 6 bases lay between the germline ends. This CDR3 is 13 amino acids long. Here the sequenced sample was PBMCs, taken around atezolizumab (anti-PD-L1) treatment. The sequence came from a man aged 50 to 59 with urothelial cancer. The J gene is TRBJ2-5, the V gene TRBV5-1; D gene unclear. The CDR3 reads CASSLTIQETQYF. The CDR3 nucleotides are TGCGCCAGCAGCTTAACTATCCAAGAGACCCAGTACTTC.